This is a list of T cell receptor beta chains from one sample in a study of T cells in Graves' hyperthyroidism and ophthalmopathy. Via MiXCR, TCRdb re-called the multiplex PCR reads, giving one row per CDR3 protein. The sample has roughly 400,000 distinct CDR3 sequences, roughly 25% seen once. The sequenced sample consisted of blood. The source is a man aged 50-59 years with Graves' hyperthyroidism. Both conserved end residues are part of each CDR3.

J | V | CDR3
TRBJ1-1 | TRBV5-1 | CASSLQSFNTEAFF
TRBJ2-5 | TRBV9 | CASSVSSGKGETQYF
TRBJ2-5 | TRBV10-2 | CASRLGVAGAQTQYF
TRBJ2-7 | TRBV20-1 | CSARDRRQGSEQYF
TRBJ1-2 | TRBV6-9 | CASSPAGQGIGYTF
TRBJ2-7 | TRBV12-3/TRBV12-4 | CASRGAFSYEQYF
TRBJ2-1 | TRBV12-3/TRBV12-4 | CASSLITGQGGNNEQFF
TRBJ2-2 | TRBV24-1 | CATRGQNTRELFF
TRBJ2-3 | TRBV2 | CASSEDDTQYF
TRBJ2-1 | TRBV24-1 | CATSDPAGVEYNEQFF
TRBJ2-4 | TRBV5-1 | CASQGGDLQYF
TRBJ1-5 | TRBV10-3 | CAISRSEGRRQPQHF
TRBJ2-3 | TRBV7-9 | CASTGTSLSTDTQYF
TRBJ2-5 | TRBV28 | CASSFSGGGGETQYF
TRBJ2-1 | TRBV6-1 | CASILLTGGRGSYNEQFF
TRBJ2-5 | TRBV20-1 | CSSFRRGLAGEETQYF
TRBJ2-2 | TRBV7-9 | CASSLAEATGELFF
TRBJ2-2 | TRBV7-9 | CASRDWTGVRGELFF
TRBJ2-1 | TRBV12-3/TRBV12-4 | CASSETGASYNEQFF
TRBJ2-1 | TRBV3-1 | CASSQMPGTSGIKQFF
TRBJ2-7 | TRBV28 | CASSFLSSYEQYF
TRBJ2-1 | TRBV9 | CASSVVSSANYNEQFF
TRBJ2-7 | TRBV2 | CASSGGGTYEQYF
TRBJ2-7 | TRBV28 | CATKGTRTSGSIAYEQYF
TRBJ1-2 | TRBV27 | CASSLIGSSGVGYTF
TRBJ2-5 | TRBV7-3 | CAGSFNDRFALSETQYF
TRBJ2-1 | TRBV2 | CASRTGTSGYNEQFF
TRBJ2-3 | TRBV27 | CATSSSGSPDTQYF
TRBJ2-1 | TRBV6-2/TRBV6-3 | CASSYWRESEQFF
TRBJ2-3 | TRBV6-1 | CASRAQLTDTQYF
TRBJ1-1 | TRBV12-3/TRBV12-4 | CASSFFTEAFF
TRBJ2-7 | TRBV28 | CASSFASQSWGSYEQYF
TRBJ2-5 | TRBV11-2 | CASSLTGRSQETQYF
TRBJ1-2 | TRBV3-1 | CASSYRGTDGYTF
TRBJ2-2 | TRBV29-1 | CSVEGRRVTGELFF
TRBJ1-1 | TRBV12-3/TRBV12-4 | CASSLVLYTEAFF
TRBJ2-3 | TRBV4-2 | CASSQTGDTQYF
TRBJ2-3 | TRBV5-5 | CASAPDPGQLLTDTQYF
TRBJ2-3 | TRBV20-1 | CSARVYGGSTDTQYF
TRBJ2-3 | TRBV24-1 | CATSATAASTDTQYF
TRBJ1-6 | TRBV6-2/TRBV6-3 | CASSPPDRRDSPLHF
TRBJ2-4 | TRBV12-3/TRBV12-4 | CASTTGPTVLAKNIQYF
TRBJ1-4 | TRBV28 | CASSANQGSTNEKLVF
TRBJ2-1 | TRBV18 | CASSPFLAGVQGQFF
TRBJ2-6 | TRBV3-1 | CASRQTGNSGANVLTF